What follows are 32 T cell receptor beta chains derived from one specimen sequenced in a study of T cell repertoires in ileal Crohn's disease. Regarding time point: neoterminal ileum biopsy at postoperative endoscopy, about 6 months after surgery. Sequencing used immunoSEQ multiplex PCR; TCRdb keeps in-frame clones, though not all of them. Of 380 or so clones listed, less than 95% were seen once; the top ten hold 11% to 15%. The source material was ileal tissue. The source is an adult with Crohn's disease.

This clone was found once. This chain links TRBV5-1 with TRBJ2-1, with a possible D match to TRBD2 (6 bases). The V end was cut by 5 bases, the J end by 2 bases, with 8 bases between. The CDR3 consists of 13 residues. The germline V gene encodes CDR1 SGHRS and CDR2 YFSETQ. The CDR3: CASSGGTYNEQFF. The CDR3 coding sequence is TGCGCCAGCAGTGGGGGGACCTACAATGAGCAGTTCTTC.

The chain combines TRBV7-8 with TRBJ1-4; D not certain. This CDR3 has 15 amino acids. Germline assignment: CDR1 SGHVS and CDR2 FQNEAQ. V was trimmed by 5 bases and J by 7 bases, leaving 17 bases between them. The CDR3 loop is CASSANQGPSEKLFF. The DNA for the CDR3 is TGTGCCAGCAGCGCGAATCAAGGGCCTAGTGAAAAACTGTTTTTT.

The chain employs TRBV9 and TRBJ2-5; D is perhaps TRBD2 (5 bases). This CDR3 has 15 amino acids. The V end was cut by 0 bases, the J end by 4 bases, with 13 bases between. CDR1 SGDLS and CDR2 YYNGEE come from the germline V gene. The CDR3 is CASSVEREAGETQYF. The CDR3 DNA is TGTGCCAGCAGCGTAGAACGAGAGGCGGGAGAGACCCAGTACTTC. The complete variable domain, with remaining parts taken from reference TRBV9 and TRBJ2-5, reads DSGVTQTPKHLITATGQRVTLRCSPRSGDLSVYWYQQSLDQGLQFLIQYYNGEERAKGNILERFSAQQFPDLHSELNLSSLELGDSALYFCASSVEREAGETQYFGPGTRLLVL.

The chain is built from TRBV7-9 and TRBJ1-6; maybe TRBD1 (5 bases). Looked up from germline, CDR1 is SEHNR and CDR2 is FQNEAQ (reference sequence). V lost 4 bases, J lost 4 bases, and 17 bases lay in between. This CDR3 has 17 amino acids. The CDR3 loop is CASSSAPAGRYNSPLHF. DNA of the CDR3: TGTGCCAGCAGCTCCGCGCCGGCGGGGCGATATAATTCACCCCTCCACTTT.

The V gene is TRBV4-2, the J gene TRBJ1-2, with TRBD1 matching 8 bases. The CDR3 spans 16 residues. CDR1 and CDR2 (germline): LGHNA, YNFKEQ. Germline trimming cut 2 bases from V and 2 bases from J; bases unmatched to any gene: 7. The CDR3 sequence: CASSQQHRTGNYGYTF. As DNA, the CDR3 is TGTGCCAGCAGCCAACAACATCGGACAGGGAACTATGGCTACACCTTC.

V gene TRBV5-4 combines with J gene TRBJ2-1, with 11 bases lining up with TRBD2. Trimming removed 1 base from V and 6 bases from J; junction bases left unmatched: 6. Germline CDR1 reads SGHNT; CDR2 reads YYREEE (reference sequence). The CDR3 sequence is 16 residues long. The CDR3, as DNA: TGTGCCAGCAGCTTGACGTCGGGACTAGCGGTCAATGAGCAGTTCTTC. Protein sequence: CASSLTSGLAVNEQFF. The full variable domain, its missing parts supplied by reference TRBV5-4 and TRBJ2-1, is ETGVTQSPTHLIKTRGQQVTLRCSSQSGHNTVSWYQQALGQGPQFIFQYYREEENGRGNFPPRFSGLQFPNYSSELNVNALELDDSALYLCASSLTSGLAVNEQFFGPGTRLTVL.

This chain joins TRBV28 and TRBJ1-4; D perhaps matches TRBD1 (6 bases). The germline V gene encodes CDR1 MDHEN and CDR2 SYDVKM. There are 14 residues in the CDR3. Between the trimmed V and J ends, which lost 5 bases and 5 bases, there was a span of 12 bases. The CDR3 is CASSRDTRNEKLFF. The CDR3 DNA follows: TGTGCCAGCAGTAGGGACACAAGGAATGAAAAACTGTTTTTT.

The CDR3 nucleotides read TGTGCCAGCACCCAGGGACAGGGGGCCTACGAGCAGTACTTC. Residues: CASTQGQGAYEQYF. V usage is TRBV7-9 and J usage is TRBJ2-7; 11 bases are shared with TRBD1. Germline CDR1 is SEHNR and CDR2 is FQNEAQ (reference sequence). V was clipped by 7 bases and J by 2 bases; unmatched bases: 4. CDR3 length equals 14 residues. Full variable domain (remainder filled in from reference TRBV7-9 and TRBJ2-7): DTGVSQNPRHKITKRGQNVTFRCDPISEHNRLYWYRQTLGQGPEFLTYFQNEAQLEKSRLLSDRFSAERPKGSFSTLEIQRTEQGDSAMYLCASTQGQGAYEQYFGPGTRLTVT.

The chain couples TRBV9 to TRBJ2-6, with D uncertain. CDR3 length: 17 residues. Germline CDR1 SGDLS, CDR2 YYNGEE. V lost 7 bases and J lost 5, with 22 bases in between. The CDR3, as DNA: TGTGCCAGCTTGGCAAGGTTCAAACAAAGTCGGGCCAACGTCCTGACTTTC. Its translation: CASLARFKQSRANVLTF. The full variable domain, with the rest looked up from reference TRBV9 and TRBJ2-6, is DSGVTQTPKHLITATGQRVTLRCSPRSGDLSVYWYQQSLDQGLQFLIQYYNGEERAKGNILERFSAQQFPDLHSELNLSSLELGDSALYFCASLARFKQSRANVLTFGAGSRLTVL.

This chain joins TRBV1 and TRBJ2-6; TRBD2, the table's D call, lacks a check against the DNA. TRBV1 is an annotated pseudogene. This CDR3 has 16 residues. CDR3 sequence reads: CTSSCWSQSRANVLTF. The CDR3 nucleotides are TGCACCAGCAGCTGCTGGAGTCAAAGTCGGGCCAACGTCCTGACTTTC.

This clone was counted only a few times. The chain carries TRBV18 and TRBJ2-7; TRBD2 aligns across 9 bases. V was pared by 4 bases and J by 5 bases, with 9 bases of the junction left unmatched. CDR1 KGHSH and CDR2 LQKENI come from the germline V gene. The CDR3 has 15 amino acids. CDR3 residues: CASSRSGTSINEQYF. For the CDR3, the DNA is TGTGCCAGCTCACGGTCCGGGACTAGCATAAACGAGCAGTACTTC.

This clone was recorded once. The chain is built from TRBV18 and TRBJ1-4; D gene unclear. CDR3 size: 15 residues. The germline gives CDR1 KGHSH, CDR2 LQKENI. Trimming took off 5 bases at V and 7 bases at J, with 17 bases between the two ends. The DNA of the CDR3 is TGTGCCAGCTCAACCGAAGGGTATAGTATTGAAAAACTGTTTTTT. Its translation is CASSTEGYSIEKLFF.

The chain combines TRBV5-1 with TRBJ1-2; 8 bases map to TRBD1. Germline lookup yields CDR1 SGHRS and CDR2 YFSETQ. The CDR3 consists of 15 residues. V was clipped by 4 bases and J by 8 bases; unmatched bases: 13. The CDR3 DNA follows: TGCGCCAGCAGCGACACTGCCAGGGGGCGAGGAGGCTACACCTTC. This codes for CASSDTARGRGGYTF.

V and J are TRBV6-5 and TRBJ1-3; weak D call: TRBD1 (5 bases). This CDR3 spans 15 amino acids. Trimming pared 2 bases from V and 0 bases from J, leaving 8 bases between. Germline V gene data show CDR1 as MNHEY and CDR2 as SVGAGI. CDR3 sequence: CASSYGTHSGNTIYF. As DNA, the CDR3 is TGTGCCAGCAGTTACGGGACTCACTCTGGAAACACCATATATTTT.

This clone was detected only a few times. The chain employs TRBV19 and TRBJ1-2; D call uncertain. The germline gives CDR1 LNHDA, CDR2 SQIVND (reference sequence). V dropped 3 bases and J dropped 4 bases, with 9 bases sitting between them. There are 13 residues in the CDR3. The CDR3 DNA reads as TGTGCCAGTAGTATGGTAGAATCCTATGGCTACACCTTC. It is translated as CASSMVESYGYTF.

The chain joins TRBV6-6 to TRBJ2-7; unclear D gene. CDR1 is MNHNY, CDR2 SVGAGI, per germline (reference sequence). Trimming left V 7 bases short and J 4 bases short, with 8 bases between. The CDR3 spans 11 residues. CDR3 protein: CASTSSYEQYF. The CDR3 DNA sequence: TGTGCCAGCACCAGTAGTTACGAGCAGTACTTC.

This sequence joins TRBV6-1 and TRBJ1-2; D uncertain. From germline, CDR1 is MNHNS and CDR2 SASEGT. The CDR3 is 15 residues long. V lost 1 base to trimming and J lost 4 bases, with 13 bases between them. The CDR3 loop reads CASSEGSGEFYGYTF. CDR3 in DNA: TGTGCCAGCAGTGAAGGGTCCGGAGAATTCTATGGCTACACCTTC.

As DNA, the CDR3 is TGTGCCAGCAGTTACAGCGGACAGGAAAGCTACGAGCAGTACTTC. Translation gives CASSYSGQESYEQYF. The rearrangement joins TRBV6-5 to TRBJ2-7; 7 bases align to TRBD1. Germline V CDR1 and CDR2: MNHEY, SVGAGI. After removal of 2 bases from V and 3 bases from J, the junction contained 7 bases not matched to a gene. The CDR3 is 15 amino acids.

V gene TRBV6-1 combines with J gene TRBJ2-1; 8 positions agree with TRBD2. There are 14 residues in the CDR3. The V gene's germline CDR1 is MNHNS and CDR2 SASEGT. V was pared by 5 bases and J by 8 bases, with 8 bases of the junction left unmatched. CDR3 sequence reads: CASSTGGGRDEQFF. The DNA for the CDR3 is TGTGCCAGCAGTACGGGGGGGGGCCGCGATGAGCAGTTCTTC.

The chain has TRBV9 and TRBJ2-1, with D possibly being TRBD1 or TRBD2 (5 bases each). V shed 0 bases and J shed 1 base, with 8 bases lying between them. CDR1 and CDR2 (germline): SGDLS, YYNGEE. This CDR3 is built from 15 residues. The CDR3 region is CASSVVGDSYNEQFF. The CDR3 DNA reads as TGTGCCAGCAGCGTAGTGGGGGATTCCTACAATGAGCAGTTCTTC.

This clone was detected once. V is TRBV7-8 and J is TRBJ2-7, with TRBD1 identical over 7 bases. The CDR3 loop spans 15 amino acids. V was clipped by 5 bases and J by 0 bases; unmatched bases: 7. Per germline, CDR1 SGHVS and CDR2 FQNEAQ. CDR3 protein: CASSIPGGSSYEQYF. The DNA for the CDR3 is TGTGCCAGCAGCATCCCAGGGGGAAGCTCCTACGAGCAGTACTTC.

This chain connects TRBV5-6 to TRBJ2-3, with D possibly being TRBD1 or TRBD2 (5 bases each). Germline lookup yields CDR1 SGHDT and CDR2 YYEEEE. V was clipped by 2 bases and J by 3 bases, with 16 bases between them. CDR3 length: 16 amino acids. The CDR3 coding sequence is TGTGCCAGCAGCTTTTTTGGGACCACGGTAACAGATACGCAGTATTTT. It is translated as CASSFFGTTVTDTQYF.

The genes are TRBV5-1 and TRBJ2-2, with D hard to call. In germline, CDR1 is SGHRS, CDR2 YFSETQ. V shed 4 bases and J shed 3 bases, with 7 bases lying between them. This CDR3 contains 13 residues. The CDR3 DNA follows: TGCGCCAGCAGCGATACAGACACCGGGGAGCTGTTTTTT. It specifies CASSDTDTGELFF.

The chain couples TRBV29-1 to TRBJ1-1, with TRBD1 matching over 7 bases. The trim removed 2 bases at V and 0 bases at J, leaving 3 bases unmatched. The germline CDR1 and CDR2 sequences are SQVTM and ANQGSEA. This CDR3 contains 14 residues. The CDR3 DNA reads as TGCAGCGTTGAAAACGGACAGGTGAACACTGAAGCTTTCTTT. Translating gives CSVENGQVNTEAFF.

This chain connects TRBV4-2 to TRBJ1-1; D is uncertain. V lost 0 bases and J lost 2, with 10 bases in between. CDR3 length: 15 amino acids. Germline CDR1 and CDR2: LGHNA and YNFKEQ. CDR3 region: CASSQDGTANTEAFF. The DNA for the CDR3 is TGTGCCAGCAGCCAAGATGGCACAGCCAACACTGAAGCTTTCTTT.

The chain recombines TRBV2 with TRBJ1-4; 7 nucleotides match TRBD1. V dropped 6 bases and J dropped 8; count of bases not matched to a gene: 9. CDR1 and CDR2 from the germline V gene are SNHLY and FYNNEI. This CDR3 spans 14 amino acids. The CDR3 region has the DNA TGTGCCAGCAGAGGGGACAGCCGGAGGGAAAAACTGTTTTTT. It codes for CASRGDSRREKLFF.

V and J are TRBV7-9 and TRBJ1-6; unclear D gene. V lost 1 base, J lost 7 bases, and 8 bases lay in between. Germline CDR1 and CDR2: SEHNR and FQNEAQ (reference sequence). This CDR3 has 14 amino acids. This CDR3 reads CASSLGHFNSPLHF. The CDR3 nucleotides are TGTGCCAGCAGCTTAGGACACTTCAATTCACCCCTCCACTTT.

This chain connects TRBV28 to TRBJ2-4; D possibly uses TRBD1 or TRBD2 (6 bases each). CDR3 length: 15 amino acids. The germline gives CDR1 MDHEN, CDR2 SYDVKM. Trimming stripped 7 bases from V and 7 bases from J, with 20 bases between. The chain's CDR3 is CASTLGGSIVNIQYF. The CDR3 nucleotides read TGTGCCAGCACCCTGGGGGGCTCCATAGTGAACATTCAGTACTTC.

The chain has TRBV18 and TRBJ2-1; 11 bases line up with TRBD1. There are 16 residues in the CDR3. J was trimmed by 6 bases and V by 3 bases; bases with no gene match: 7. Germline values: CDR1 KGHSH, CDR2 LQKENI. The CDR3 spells CASSPGQGAVGNEQFF. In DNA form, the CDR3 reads TGTGCCAGCTCACCTGGACAGGGGGCTGTTGGCAATGAGCAGTTCTTC. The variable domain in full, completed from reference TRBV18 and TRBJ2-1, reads NAGVMQNPRHLVRRRGQEARLRCSPMKGHSHVYWYRQLPEEGLKFMVYLQKENIIDESGMPKERFSAEFPKEGPSILRIQQVVRGDSAAYFCASSPGQGAVGNEQFFGPGTRLTVL.

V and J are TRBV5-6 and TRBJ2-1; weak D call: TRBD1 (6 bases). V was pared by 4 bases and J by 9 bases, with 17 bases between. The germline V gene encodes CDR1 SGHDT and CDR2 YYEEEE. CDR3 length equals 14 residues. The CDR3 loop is CASSAGTIGAEQFF. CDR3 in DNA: TGTGCCAGCAGCGCCGGGACAATAGGAGCTGAGCAGTTCTTC. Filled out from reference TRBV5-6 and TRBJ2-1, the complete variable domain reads DAGVTQSPTHLIKTRGQQVTLRCSPKSGHDTVSWYQQALGQGPQFIFQYYEEEERQRGNFPDRFSGHQFPNYSSELNVNALLLGDSALYLCASSAGTIGAEQFFGPGTRLTVL.

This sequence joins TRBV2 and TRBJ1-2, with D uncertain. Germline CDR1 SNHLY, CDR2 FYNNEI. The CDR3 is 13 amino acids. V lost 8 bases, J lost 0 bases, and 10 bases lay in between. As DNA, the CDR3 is TGTGCCAGCCTTTGGGTAACTAACTATGGCTACACCTTC. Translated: CASLWVTNYGYTF. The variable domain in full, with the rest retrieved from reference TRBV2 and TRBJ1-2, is EPEVTQTPSHQVTQMGQEVILRCVPISNHLYFYWYRQILGQKVEFLVSFYNNEISEKSEIFDDQFSVERPDGSNFTLKIRSTKLEDSAMYFCASLWVTNYGYTFGSGTRLTVV.

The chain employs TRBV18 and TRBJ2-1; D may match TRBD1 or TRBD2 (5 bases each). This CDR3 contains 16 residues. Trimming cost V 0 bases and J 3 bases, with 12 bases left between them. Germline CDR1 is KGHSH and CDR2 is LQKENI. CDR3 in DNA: TGTGCCAGCTCACCACCCTGGGGGATAGGCTACAATGAGCAGTTCTTC. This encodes CASSPPWGIGYNEQFF. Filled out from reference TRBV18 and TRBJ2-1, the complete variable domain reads NAGVMQNPRHLVRRRGQEARLRCSPMKGHSHVYWYRQLPEEGLKFMVYLQKENIIDESGMPKERFSAEFPKEGPSILRIQQVVRGDSAAYFCASSPPWGIGYNEQFFGPGTRLTVL.